These T cell receptor beta chains were read from a single sample in a study of T cell repertoires in cytomegalovirus infection. One entry per CDR3 protein results from TCRdb running MiXCR on the reads. The sample holds roughly 720,000 distinct CDR3 sequences; roughly a third are singletons and the top ten take 2.8%. Input material: PBMCs. The receptors derive from a human donor in good health (CMV status not recorded). Some clones in this sample may be carry-over from other donors' samples. CDR3s include the opening cysteine and the closing phenylalanine or tryptophan. D genes are given only for firm matches. Size is omitted from some rows. Given values are once, few, many or a class for expanded clones.

CDR3	DNA	V	D	J	size
CATSEPGTVGGYTF	TGTGCCACCAGTGAGCCCGGGACAGTCGGCGGCTACACCTTC	TRBV24-1	TRBD1	TRBJ1-2	.
CASSGQPGRNSPLHF	TGTGCCAGCAGCGGCCAACCAGGTAGAAATTCACCCCTCCACTTT	TRBV7-8	.	TRBJ1-6	many
CASSPVGNYGYTF	TGTGCCAGCAGCCCGGTCGGAAACTATGGCTACACCTTC	TRBV28	.	TRBJ1-2	.
CALGGTSGLNEQFF	TGTGCCCTTGGGGGGACTAGCGGACTCAATGAGCAGTTCTTC	TRBV11-2	TRBD2	TRBJ2-1	few
CASSPQARTGPHEQFF	TGTGCCAGCAGCCCCCAGGCCCGGACAGGGCCCCATGAGCAGTTCTTC	TRBV12-3/TRBV12-4	TRBD1	TRBJ2-1	.
CASSYRQGTNEKLFF	TGTGCCAGCAGTTACAGACAGGGCACTAATGAAAAACTGTTTTTT	TRBV12-3/TRBV12-4	TRBD1	TRBJ1-4	few
CASSLGWRQDLTEAFF	TGTGCCAGCAGTTTAGGTTGGAGACAGGACCTTACTGAAGCTTTCTTT	TRBV28	.	TRBJ1-1	.
CASSEQSYNSPLHF	TGTGCCAGCAGCGAGCAATCCTATAATTCACCCCTCCACTTT	TRBV9	.	TRBJ1-6	.
CSASTSYNEQFF	TGCAGTGCTTCAACTAGCTACAATGAGCAGTTCTTC	TRBV20-1	.	TRBJ2-1	.
CASSFMGPGDGQYF	TGTGCCAGCAGTTTTATGGGACCGGGGGACGGGCAGTACTTC	TRBV28	.	TRBJ2-7	few
CASSLATPYNTGELFF	TGTGCCAGCAGCTTAGCTACGCCATACAACACCGGGGAGCTGTTTTTT	TRBV7-9	.	TRBJ2-2	few
CASSLIGAGNTIYF	TGTGCCAGCAGCTTGATTGGGGCTGGAAACACCATATATTTT	TRBV5-4	.	TRBJ1-3	few
CASNDRAPYNEQFF	TGTGCCAGCAATGACAGGGCTCCCTACAATGAGCAGTTCTTC	TRBV7-2	TRBD1	TRBJ2-1	few
CASSSSGTGETEGYTF	TGTGCCAGCAGCTCATCCGGGACAGGGGAGACCGAGGGCTACACCTTC	TRBV7-8	TRBD1	TRBJ1-2	many
CASRRTGRSYEQYF	TGTGCCAGCAGGAGGACAGGTCGTTCCTACGAGCAGTACTTC	TRBV6-6	TRBD1	TRBJ2-7	.